This T cell receptor beta chain emerged from a study of cytomegalovirus exposure and HLA in healthy donors. Findings of the study overall: Later analysis identified several of the most significant clusters that appeared linked to common viral pathogens.

Details on this clone: Its antigen remains unidentified.

Researchers ran the PCR with 60 Vbeta and 13 Jbeta primers. Profiled with immunoSEQ multiplex PCR; TCRdb holds only in-frame clones, not every one. Its listing shows around 100,000 clones. There are 14 residues in the CDR3. The V and J ends lost 4 bases and 2 bases, in that order; junction bases with no gene match: 3. Germline assignment: CDR1 SGHRS and CDR2 YFSETQ. This chain uses TRBV5-1 with TRBJ1-1; the match to TRBD1 covers 9 bases. The origin of this receptor is a man aged 40-49 years in good health and CMV-seropositive. The sequencing sample was made of PBMCs. The CDR3 loop reads CASSPGQGNTEAFF. CDR3 coding DNA: TGCGCCAGCAGCCCGGGACAGGGAAACACTGAAGCTTTCTTT.